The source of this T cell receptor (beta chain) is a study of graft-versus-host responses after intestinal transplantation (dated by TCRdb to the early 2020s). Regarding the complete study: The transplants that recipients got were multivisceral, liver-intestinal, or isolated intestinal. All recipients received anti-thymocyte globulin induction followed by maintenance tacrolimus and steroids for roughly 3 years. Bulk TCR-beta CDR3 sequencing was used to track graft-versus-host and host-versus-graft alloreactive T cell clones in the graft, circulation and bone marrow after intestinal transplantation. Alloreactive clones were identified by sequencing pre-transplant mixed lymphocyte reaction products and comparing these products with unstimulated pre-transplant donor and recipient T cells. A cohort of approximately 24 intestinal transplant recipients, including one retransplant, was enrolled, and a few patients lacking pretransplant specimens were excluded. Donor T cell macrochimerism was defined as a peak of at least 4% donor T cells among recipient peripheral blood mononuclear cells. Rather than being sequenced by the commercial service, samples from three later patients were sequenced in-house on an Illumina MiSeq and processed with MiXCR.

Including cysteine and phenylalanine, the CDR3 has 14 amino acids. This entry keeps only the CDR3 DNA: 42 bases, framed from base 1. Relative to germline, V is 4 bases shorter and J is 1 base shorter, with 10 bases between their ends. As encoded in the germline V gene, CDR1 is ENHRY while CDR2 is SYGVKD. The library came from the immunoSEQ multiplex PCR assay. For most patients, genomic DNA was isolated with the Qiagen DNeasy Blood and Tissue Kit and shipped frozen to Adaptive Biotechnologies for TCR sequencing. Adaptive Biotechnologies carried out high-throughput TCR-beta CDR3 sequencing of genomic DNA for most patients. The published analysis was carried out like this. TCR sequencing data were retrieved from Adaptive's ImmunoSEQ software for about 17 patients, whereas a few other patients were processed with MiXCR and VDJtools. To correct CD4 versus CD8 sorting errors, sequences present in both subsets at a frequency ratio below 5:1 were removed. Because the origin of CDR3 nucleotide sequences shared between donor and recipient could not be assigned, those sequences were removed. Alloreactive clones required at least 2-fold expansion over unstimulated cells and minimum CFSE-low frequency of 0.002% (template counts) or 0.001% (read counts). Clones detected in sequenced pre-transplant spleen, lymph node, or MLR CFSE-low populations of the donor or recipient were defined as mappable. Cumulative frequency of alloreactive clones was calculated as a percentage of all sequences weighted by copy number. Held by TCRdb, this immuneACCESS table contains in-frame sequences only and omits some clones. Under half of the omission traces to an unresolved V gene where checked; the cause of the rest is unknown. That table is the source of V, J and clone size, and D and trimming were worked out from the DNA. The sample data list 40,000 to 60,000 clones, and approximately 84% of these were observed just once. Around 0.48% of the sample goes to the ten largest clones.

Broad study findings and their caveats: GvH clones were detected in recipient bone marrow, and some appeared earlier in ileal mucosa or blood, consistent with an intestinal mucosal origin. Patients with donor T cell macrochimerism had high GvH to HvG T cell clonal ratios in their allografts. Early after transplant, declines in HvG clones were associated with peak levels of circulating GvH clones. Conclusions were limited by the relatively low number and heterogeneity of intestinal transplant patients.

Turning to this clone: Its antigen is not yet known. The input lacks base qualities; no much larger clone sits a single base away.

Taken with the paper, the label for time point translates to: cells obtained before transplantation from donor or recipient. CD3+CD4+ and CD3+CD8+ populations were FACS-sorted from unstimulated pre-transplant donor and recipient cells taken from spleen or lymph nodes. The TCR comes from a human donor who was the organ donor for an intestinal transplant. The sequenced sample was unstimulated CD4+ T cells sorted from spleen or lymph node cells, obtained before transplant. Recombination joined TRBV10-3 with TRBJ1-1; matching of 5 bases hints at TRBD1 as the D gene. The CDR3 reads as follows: CAISGGFGNTEAFF. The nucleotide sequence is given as TGTGCCATCAGTGGGGGCTTTGGGAACACTGAAGCTTTCTTT.